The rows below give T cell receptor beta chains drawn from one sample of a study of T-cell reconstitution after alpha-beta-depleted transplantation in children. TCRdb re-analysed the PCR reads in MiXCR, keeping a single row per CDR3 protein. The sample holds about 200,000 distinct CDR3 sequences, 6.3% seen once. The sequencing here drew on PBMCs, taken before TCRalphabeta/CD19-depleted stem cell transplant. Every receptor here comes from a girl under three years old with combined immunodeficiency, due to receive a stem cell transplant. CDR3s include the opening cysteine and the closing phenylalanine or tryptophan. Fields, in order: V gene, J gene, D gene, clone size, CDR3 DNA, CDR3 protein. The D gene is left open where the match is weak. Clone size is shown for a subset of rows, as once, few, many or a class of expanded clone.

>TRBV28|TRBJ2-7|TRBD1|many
TGTGCCAGCACCCGTATCTTCAGGGGGCGCGGGTACGAGCAGTACTTC
CASTRIFRGRGYEQYF
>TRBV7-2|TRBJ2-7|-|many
TGTGCCAGCAGCTTCGCCCTTCCGGCCCCCGAGCAGTACTTC
CASSFALPAPEQYF
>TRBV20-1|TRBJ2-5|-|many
TGCAGTGCTAGGGGGGGGGGCAGGGCAAGGGAGACCCAGTACTTC
CSARGGGRARETQYF
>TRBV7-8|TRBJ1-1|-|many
TGTGCCAGCAGCTTTAGTGCGGTTGGGAGCACTGAAGCTTTCTTT
CASSFSAVGSTEAFF
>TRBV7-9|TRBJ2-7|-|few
TGTGCCAGCAGCCCCGGCCGCGAGCAGTACTTC
CASSPGREQYF
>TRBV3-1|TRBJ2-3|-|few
TGTGCCAGCAGCCAAGAAGTAACCAGTGCGGATACGCAGTATTTT
CASSQEVTSADTQYF
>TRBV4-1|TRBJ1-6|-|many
TGCGCCAGCAGCCCGGACATATCACCCCTCCACTTT
CASSPDISPLHF
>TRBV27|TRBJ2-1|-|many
TGTGCCAGCAGTTTAGGGGACTCCTACAATGAGCAGTTCTTC
CASSLGDSYNEQFF
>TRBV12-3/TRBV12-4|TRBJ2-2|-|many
TGTGCCAGCAGTTTTGCCAGGCCCGGGGAGCTGTTTTTT
CASSFARPGELFF
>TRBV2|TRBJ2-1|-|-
TGTGCCAGCATAACTCGGAGAGGGATCAGAAACAATGAGCAGTTCTTC
CASITRRGIRNNEQFF
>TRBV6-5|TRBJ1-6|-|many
TGTGCCAGCAGTTACTCCCCCAGGGACCGGTCACCCCTCCACTTT
CASSYSPRDRSPLHF
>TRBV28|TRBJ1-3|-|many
TGTGCCAGCAGTCTTTTGGCTTGTCAGGGAGCTTCGTGCGGAAACACCATATATTTT
CASSLLACQGASCGNTIYF
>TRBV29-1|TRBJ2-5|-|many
TGCAGCGGGTTCCCCTCCGGCGAGGAGACCCAGTACTTC
CSGFPSGEETQYF
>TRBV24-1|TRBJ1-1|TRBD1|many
TGTGCCACCAGTGATATCGGACAGGGCGTTTTCTTT
CATSDIGQGVFF
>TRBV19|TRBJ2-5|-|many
TGTGCCAGTAGTCCCCGGACAGATCAAGAGACCCAGTACTTC
CASSPRTDQETQYF
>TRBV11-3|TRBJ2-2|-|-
TGTGCCAGCAGCTTAGATTATGGAGAGACCGGGGAGCTGTTTTTT
CASSLDYGETGELFF
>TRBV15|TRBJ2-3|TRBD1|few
TGTGCCACCAGCCCAGACCTAGACAGGGCAGGGCAGTATTTT
CATSPDLDRAGQYF
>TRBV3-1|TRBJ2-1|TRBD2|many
TGTGCCAGCAGCCAAGGACTAGCGGGTGAGCAGTTCTTC
CASSQGLAGEQFF
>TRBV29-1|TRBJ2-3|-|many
TGCAGCGTTGAATGGCCGGGGATAATCGGTACGCAGTATTTT
CSVEWPGIIGTQYF
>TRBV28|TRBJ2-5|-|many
TGTGCCAGCAGTTTATATGCGGGACAGACACAAGAGACCCAGTACTTC
CASSLYAGQTQETQYF
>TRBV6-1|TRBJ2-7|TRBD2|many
TGTGCCAGCAGCCTGGGACTAGCGGGGGGCTACGAGCAGTACTTC
CASSLGLAGGYEQYF
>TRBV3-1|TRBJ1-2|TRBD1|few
TGTGCCAGCAGCCATGGGACAGGCAACTTCTATGGCTACACCTTC
CASSHGTGNFYGYTF
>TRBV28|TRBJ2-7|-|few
TGTGCCAGCAGTTTTATTACCGAGACTAGTCCCTACGAGCAGTACTTC
CASSFITETSPYEQYF
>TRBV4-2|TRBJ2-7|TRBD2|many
TGTGCCAGCAGCCAAGGGTACACGGGACTAGGCGAGCAGTACTTC
CASSQGYTGLGEQYF
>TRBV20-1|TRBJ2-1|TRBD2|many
TGCAGTGCTGACCAGCGGGAGGGATGGTGGGAGCAGTTCTTC
CSADQREGWWEQFF
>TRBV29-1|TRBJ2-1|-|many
TGCAGCGTTGAAGGAGCGCACGAGTTCGATGAGCAGTTCTTC
CSVEGAHEFDEQFF
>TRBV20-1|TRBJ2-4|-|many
TGCAGTGCTAGAGATGGCCTGACAAGGGTATTAGCCAAAAACATTCAGTACTTC
CSARDGLTRVLAKNIQYF
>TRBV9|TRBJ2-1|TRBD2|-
TGTGCCAGCAGCCCCCAAATTCGGGCGGGGGGTTACAATGAGCAGTTCTTC
CASSPQIRAGGYNEQFF
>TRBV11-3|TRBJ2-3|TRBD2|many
TGTGCCAGCAGCCCCCGCCGGAGACTAGCGGGGACAGATACGCAGTATTTT
CASSPRRRLAGTDTQYF
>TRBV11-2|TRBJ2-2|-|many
TGTGCCAGCAGCCTACTCGACGGAAACACCGGGGAGCTGTTTTTT
CASSLLDGNTGELFF
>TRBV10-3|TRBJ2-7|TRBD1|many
TGTGCCATCAGTCTGACAGGGACGAGCTCCTACGAGCAGTACTTC
CAISLTGTSSYEQYF
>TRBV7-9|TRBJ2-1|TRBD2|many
TGTGCCAGCAGCCCACTAGCGAGGGAGTTCTTC
CASSPLAREFF
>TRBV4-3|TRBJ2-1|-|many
TGCGCCAGCAGCCAAGATTATCGGTGGGATGAGCAGTTCTTC
CASSQDYRWDEQFF
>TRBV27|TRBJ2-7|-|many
TGTGCCAGCAACGAGGGGAAGAACGAGCAGTACTTC
CASNEGKNEQYF
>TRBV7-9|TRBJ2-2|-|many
TGTGCCAGCTGGACAGAGACCGGGGAGCTGTTTTTT
CASWTETGELFF
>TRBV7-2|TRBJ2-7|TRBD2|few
TGTGCCAGCAGCTCTATTAGCGGGACATATTACTCCTACGAGCAGTACTTC
CASSSISGTYYSYEQYF
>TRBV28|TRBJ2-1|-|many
TGTGCCACCAAACCCAGGGCCCCCTCCTACAATGAGCAGTTCTTC
CATKPRAPSYNEQFF
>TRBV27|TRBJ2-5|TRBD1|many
TGTGCCAGCAGCCTTATCAGGACAGGGTGGCAAGAGACCCAGTACTTC
CASSLIRTGWQETQYF
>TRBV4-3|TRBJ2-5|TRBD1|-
TGCGCCAGCAGCCAACGTGGGACAGGGGGAGAGACCCAGTACTTC
CASSQRGTGGETQYF
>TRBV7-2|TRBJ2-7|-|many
TGTGCCAGCAGCTCAATAGCAGGGTTGATCGAGCAGTACTTC
CASSSIAGLIEQYF
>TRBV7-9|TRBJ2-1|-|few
TGTGCCAGCAGCTTAGGGTACGGGCGGGGTCCTGAAAATGAGCAGTTCTTC
CASSLGYGRGPENEQFF
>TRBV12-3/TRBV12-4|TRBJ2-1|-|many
TGTGCCAGCAGTTTAATGTTTAATGAGCAGTTCTTC
CASSLMFNEQFF
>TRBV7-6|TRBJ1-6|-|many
TGTGCCAGCAGCTTATCAGCATTCTATAATTCACCCCTCCACTTT
CASSLSAFYNSPLHF
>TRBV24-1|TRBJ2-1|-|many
TGTGCCACCAGTGATAGCATCCCGGGACTTGCCCGCGGGGATGAGCAGTTCTTC
CATSDSIPGLARGDEQFF
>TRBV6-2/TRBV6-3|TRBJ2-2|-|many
TGTGCCAGCAGCCAACCGGGCACCGGGGAGCTGTTTTTT
CASSQPGTGELFF
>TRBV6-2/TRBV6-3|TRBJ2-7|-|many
TGTGCCAGCGGATTATACGAGCAGTACTTC
CASGLYEQYF
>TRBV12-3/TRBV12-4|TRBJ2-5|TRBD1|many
TGTGCCAGCAGTTTAGAAGGACAGGCCCTTGGGACCCAGTACTTC
CASSLEGQALGTQYF
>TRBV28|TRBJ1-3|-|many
TGTGCCAGCAGTTTTTTCACCGGCTCTGGAAACACCATATATTTT
CASSFFTGSGNTIYF
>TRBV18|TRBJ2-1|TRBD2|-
TGTGCCAGCTCACCCGGGACTAGCGGGACGAATGAGCAGTTCTTC
CASSPGTSGTNEQFF
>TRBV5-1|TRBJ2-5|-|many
TGCGCCAGCAGCTTGGAGGGACGGGAAGAGACCCAGTACTTC
CASSLEGREETQYF
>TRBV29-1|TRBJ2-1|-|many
TGCAGCGTTTCTGATTTATCGACTATTAATTCCCCGCAGCAGTTCTTC
CSVSDLSTINSPQQFF
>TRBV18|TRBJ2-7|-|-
TGTGCCAGCTCACCATCCCACGAGCAGTACTTC
CASSPSHEQYF
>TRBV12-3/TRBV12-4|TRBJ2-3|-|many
TGTGCCAGCAGTTTCCCCGGCGGGCATGGTGATACGCAGTATTTT
CASSFPGGHGDTQYF
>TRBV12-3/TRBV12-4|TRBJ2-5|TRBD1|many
TGTGCCAGCCTCCCGGACAGGGGGGGAGAGACCCAGTACTTC
CASLPDRGGETQYF
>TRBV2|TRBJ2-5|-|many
TGTGCCAGCTTCCAATTTGGGGTCCAAGAGACCCAGTACTTC
CASFQFGVQETQYF
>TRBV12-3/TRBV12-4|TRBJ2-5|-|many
TGTGCCAGCAGTCCCACAGGTACCCAAGAGACCCAGTACTTC
CASSPTGTQETQYF
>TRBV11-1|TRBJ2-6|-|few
TGTGCCAGCAGCTTTTTTGGAGTTTCTGCCTCTGGGGCCAACGTCCTGACTTTC
CASSFFGVSASGANVLTF
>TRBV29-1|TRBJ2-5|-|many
TGCAGCGTCCGGCAGGAGACCCAGTACTTC
CSVRQETQYF
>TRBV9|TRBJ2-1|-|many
TGTGCCAGCGGTGGAAACGGTCATTCGAATGAGCAGTTCTTC
CASGGNGHSNEQFF
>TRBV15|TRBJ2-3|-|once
TGTGCCACCAGGGAGCGGGGCACAGATACGCAGTATTTT
CATRERGTDTQYF